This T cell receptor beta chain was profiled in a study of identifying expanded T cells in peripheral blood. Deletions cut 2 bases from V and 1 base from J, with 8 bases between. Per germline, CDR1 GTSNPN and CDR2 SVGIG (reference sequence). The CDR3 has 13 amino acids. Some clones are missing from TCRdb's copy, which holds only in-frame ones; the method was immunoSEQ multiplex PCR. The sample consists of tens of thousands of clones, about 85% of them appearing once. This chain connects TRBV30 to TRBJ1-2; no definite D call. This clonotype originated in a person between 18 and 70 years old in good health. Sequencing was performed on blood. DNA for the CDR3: TGTGCCTGGAGTTGGTCTTTTAACTATGGCTACACCTTC. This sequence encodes CAWSWSFNYGYTF.